The present TCR beta chain was sequenced within a study of T cells in Graves' hyperthyroidism and ophthalmopathy. Using RNA transcripts as the source, TCR beta CDR3 regions were amplified. TCR CDR3 regions were first amplified by RT-PCR with HTBI primers. TCRdb reanalysed the multiplex PCR reads using MiXCR and keeps one entry per CDR3 protein. The table lists about 270,000 distinct CDR3 sequences, 22% of them singletons. There are 13 residues in the CDR3. V was pared by 4 bases and J by 9 bases, with 16 bases between. Germline V gene lookup returns CDR1 GTSNPN and CDR2 SVGIG (reference sequence). This clonotype was detected many times. Lactation, pregnancy, other autoimmune disease or uncontrolled infection excluded patients. Around 10 ml fresh peripheral blood yielded the PBMCs.

This chain links TRBV30 with TRBJ1-5, with no clear D. The sequence came from a man aged 25-45 years with Graves' ophthalmopathy. Sequenced: blood. The CDR3 DNA follows: TGTGCCTGGAACCCCAGGATGGATTCGCCCCAGCATTTT. It yields the protein CAWNPRMDSPQHF.